These 21 T cell receptor beta chains were all obtained from the same sample, sequenced in a study of cytomegalovirus exposure and HLA in healthy donors (dated by TCRdb to about 2017). Libraries were constructed by the immunoSEQ multiplex PCR assay. For the multiplex PCR, a mixture combining 60 forward primers for TCR Vbeta segments and 13 reverse primers for TCR Jbeta segments was used. TCRdb re-hosts the immuneACCESS table, in-frame sequences only. Its copies lack some clones; in the studies checked, an unresolved V gene accounts for under half of them, and the cause for the rest is not known. This sample gives roughly 100,000 clones in total; 75% to 90% of them show up just once. The ten largest clones add up to approximately 6.9% of the sample. Material: PBMCs. These receptor sequences come from a young man in good health and CMV-seropositive.

DNA for the CDR3: TGTGCCAGCTCGCTAAGGACAGATCTGGATGAAGCTTTCTTT. Residues: CASSLRTDLDEAFF. The chain employs TRBV18 and TRBJ1-1; a possible D gene is TRBD1 (6 bases). Trimming cost V 6 bases and J 7 bases, with 18 bases left between them. The length of the CDR3 is 14 residues. Looked up from germline, CDR1 is KGHSH and CDR2 is LQKENI. Combining the CDR3 with reference TRBV18 and TRBJ1-1 gives the whole variable domain NAGVMQNPRHLVRRRGQEARLRCSPMKGHSHVYWYRQLPEEGLKFMVYLQKENIIDESGMPKERFSAEFPKEGPSILRIQQVVRGDSAAYFCASSLRTDLDEAFFGQGTRLTVV.

This clone was found a few times. The chain has TRBV5-1 and TRBJ2-7; 11 bases align to TRBD1. The length of the CDR3 is 15 residues. V lost 4 bases to trimming and J lost 2 bases; unmatched junction nucleotides: 5. Per germline, CDR1 SGHRS and CDR2 YFSETQ. The CDR3: CASSQDRGRTYEQYF. CDR3 DNA sequence: TGCGCCAGCAGCCAGGACAGGGGGCGCACCTACGAGCAGTACTTC. Looking up the rest from reference TRBV5-1 and TRBJ2-7 gives the full variable domain: KAGVTQTPRYLIKTRGQQVTLSCSPISGHRSVSWYQQTPGQGLQFLFEYFSETQRNKGNFPGRFSGRQFSNSRSEMNVSTLELGDSALYLCASSQDRGRTYEQYFGPGTRLTVT.

This clone was counted a few times. The V and J genes are TRBV6-1 and TRBJ1-5; no reliable D call. The CDR3 has 12 residues. In germline, CDR1 is MNHNS, CDR2 SASEGT. V was trimmed by 6 bases and J by 6 bases, leaving 9 bases between them. This CDR3 reads CASRDWGQPQHF. CDR3 coding DNA: TGTGCCAGCAGGGACTGGGGTCAGCCCCAGCATTTT.

V gene TRBV19 combines with J gene TRBJ2-2; weak D call: TRBD1 (7 bases). V lost 8 bases, J lost 4 bases, and 17 bases lay in between. Looked up from germline, CDR1 is LNHDA and CDR2 is SQIVND (reference sequence). This CDR3 region has 15 residues. CDR3 nucleotides: TGTGCCAGTCGACCCGGGACAGCGGGCACCGGGGAGCTGTTTTTT. This gives the protein CASRPGTAGTGELFF.

The V call is TRBV9, the J call TRBJ2-4; 16 bases line up with TRBD2. CDR3 length: 20 amino acids. Trimming removed 3 bases from V and 0 bases from J; junction bases left unmatched: 9. The germline V gene has CDR1 SGDLS and CDR2 YYNGEE. The CDR3 is CASSAQGLAGGDIAKNIQYF. DNA for the CDR3: TGTGCCAGCAGCGCCCAGGGACTAGCGGGGGGGGATATAGCCAAAAACATTCAGTACTTC.

The V call is TRBV18, the J call TRBJ1-1, with D possibly TRBD1 on 6 matching bases. Trimming removed 6 bases from V and 6 bases from J, with 17 bases in between. Germline loops: CDR1 KGHSH, CDR2 LQKENI. CDR3 length equals 14 residues. CDR3 sequence (DNA): TGTGCCAGCTCCCGGGACAACCTCGCGGCTGAAGCTTTCTTT. Translating gives CASSRDNLAAEAFF.

A remark on this clone: Other DNA sequences in this specimen translate into the identical CDR3. The chain combines TRBV5-1 with TRBJ2-3, with D possibly being TRBD1 (6 bases). Germline loops: CDR1 SGHRS, CDR2 YFSETQ. The ends were cut back, 1 base at V and 2 bases at J, with 14 bases in the middle. This CDR3 contains 16 residues. The CDR3: CASSLSTRGFTDTQYF. CDR3 sequence (DNA): TGCGCCAGCAGCTTGAGTACTAGGGGGTTCACAGATACGCAGTATTTT.

Only a few counts were recorded for this clone. CDR3 sequence reads: CASSQKKGQGLPYEQYF. CDR3 bases: TGCGCCAGCAGCCAAAAGAAGGGACAGGGGCTTCCCTACGAGCAGTACTTC. V and J are TRBV4-1 and TRBJ2-5, with TRBD1 matching 10 bases. The J call could be wrong; TRBJ2-7 is a better fit for the DNA end. Germline V lookup: CDR1 MGHRA, CDR2 YSYEKL. The CDR3 totals 17 residues.

This clone was detected only once. The chain links TRBV4-3 to TRBJ2-1, with TRBD2 matching over 7 bases. This CDR3 spans 15 amino acids. From germline, CDR1 is LGHNA and CDR2 YSLEER. The J segment lost 5 bases and the V segment lost 0 bases, leaving 4 bases of the junction unmatched. This CDR3 reads CASSQEAGWNNEQFF. As DNA, the CDR3 is TGCGCCAGCAGCCAAGAAGCGGGGTGGAACAATGAGCAGTTCTTC.

This clone came up a few times. The CDR3 nucleotides read TGTGCCTGGAGGCGGGGTAGCTCTGGGGCCAACGTCCTGACTTTC. Its protein product is CAWRRGSSGANVLTF. V and J are TRBV30 and TRBJ2-6, with a weak D call TRBD2 (6 bases). The CDR3 runs to 15 residues. The germline CDR1 and CDR2 sequences are GTSNPN and SVGIG (reference sequence). V was shortened by 3 bases and J by 0 bases, with 9 bases between the two germline ends.

This chain joins TRBV7-9 and TRBJ2-7, with 9 nucleotides matching TRBD1. J was trimmed by 6 bases and V by 3 bases; bases with no gene match: 6. This CDR3 spans 14 amino acids. Germline V gene data show CDR1 as SEHNR and CDR2 as FQNEAQ (reference sequence). The CDR3 is CASSFSDRGGEQYF. The CDR3 nucleotides are TGTGCCAGCAGCTTTTCGGACAGGGGAGGCGAGCAGTACTTC.

This chain joins TRBV5-4 and TRBJ2-7; TRBD1 matches at 7 bases. Per the germline V gene, CDR1 is SGHNT and CDR2 is YYREEE (reference sequence). V trimming: 9 bases; J trimming: 2 bases; junction bases outside the gene matches: 17. The CDR3 runs to 16 residues. The CDR3 loop reads CATSTGVRTGAYEQYF. For the CDR3, the DNA is TGTGCCACCTCCACAGGGGTCCGGACAGGAGCCTACGAGCAGTACTTC.

The gene calls are TRBV6-1 and TRBJ1-2; no definite D call. CDR3 length: 13 amino acids. The V and J ends lost 7 bases and 4 bases respectively, with 13 bases between them. Per the germline V gene, CDR1 is MNHNS and CDR2 is SASEGT. Here the CDR3 DNA reads TGTGCCAGCATATCCAACAACCTCTATGGCTACACCTTC. Translation: CASISNNLYGYTF.

This chain links TRBV5-1 with TRBJ2-5; 14 bases are a match to TRBD2. Germline V gives CDR1 SGHRS, CDR2 YFSETQ. V lost 0 bases, J lost 5 bases, and 12 bases stayed unmatched. The CDR3 contains 19 residues. The CDR3 DNA is TGCGCCAGCAGCTTGGGTAGGACTAGCGGGGGGCCTGCACGGGAGACCCAGTACTTC. Translating gives CASSLGRTSGGPARETQYF.

The rearrangement joins TRBV5-1 to TRBJ2-5; D is perhaps TRBD2 (5 bases). With 2 bases removed from V and 2 bases from J, the gap between germline ends came to 7 bases. This CDR3 has 13 residues. Germline loops: CDR1 SGHRS, CDR2 YFSETQ. DNA of the CDR3: TGCGCCAGCAGCTTCGGACTTCAAGAGACCCAGTACTTC. It encodes CASSFGLQETQYF.

In its sample, this clone was seen a few times. This chain connects TRBV5-1 to TRBJ2-7; 7 positions match TRBD1. In germline, CDR1 is SGHRS, CDR2 YFSETQ. This CDR3 spans 14 amino acids. V lost 4 bases to trimming and J lost 6 bases; unmatched junction nucleotides: 10. The CDR3 region is CASSLDRASREQYF. The CDR3 coding sequence is TGCGCCAGCAGCCTAGACAGGGCCTCCCGCGAGCAGTACTTC.

This CDR3 is CACQPLTGLRDEKLFF. CDR3 sequence (DNA): TGTGCCTGCCAGCCCCTTACAGGGCTACGAGATGAAAAACTGTTTTTT. The rearrangement uses TRBV30 and TRBJ1-4, with D perhaps TRBD1 (6 bases). Trimming removed 6 bases from V and 6 bases from J, with 23 bases in between. Germline V lookup: CDR1 GTSNPN, CDR2 SVGIG (reference sequence). There are 16 residues in the CDR3.

The V gene is TRBV4-2, the J gene TRBJ1-2, with D possibly TRBD1 on 5 matching bases. The V and J ends lost 0 bases and 0 bases respectively, with 11 bases between them. From germline, CDR1 is LGHNA and CDR2 YNFKEQ. This CDR3 spans 16 amino acids. Here the CDR3 reads CASSQDWGEANYGYTF. The CDR3 bases are TGTGCCAGCAGCCAAGATTGGGGGGAAGCTAACTATGGCTACACCTTC.

About this clone itself: This sample includes further DNA sequences coding for the same CDR3. This chain links TRBV10-3 with TRBJ2-7; TRBD1 aligns across 7 bases. Germline CDR1 and CDR2: ENHRY and SYGVKD. The CDR3 is 12 amino acids. Germline trimming cut 3 bases from V and 4 bases from J; bases unmatched to any gene: 0. DNA for the CDR3: TGTGCCATCAGTGAACAGGGGTACGAGCAGTACTTC. This codes for CAISEQGYEQYF.

The CDR3 DNA is TGTGCCAGTAGTATCCAGGGGAACTCTGGGGCCAACGTCCTGACTTTC. It yields the protein CASSIQGNSGANVLTF. This sequence joins TRBV19 and TRBJ2-6; the D gene is possibly TRBD1 (6 bases). The ends were cut back, 3 bases at V and 0 bases at J, with 9 bases in the middle. This CDR3 is 16 amino acids long. Germline lookup yields CDR1 LNHDA and CDR2 SQIVND (reference sequence).

This chain links TRBV5-1 with TRBJ1-1, with no clear D. Germline-derived CDR1 and CDR2 are SGHRS and YFSETQ. This CDR3 has 12 residues. V lost 0 bases and J 6 bases, leaving 6 bases between the germline ends. CDR3 nucleotides: TGCGCCAGCAGCTTGGCAGGTCCTGAAGCTTTCTTT. It encodes CASSLAGPEAFF.